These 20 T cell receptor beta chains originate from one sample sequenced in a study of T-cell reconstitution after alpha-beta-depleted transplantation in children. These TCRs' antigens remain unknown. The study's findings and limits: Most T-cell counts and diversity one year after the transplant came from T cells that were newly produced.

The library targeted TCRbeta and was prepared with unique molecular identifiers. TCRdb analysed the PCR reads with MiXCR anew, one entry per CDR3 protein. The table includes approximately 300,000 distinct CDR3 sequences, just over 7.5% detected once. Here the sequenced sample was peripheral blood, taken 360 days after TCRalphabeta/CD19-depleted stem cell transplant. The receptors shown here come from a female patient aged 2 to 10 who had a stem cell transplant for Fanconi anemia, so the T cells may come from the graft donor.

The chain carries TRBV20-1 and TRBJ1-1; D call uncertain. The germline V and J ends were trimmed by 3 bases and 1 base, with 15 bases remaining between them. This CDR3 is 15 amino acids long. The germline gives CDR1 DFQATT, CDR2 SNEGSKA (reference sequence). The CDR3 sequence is CSASQVPARNTEAFF. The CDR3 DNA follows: TGCAGTGCTAGTCAGGTGCCGGCCAGGAACACTGAAGCTTTCTTT.

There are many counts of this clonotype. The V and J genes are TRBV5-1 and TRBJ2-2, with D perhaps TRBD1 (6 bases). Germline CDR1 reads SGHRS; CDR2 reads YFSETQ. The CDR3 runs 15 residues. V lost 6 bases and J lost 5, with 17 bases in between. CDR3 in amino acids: CASKKGFDRTGELFF. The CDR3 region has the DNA TGCGCCAGCAAAAAGGGATTTGACAGGACCGGGGAGCTGTTTTTT.

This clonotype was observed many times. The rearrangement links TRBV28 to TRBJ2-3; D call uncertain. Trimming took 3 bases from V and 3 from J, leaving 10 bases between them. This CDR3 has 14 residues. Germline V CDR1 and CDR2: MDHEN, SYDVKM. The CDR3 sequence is CASSFPQGTDTQYF. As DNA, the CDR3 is TGTGCCAGCAGTTTTCCCCAAGGAACAGATACGCAGTATTTT.

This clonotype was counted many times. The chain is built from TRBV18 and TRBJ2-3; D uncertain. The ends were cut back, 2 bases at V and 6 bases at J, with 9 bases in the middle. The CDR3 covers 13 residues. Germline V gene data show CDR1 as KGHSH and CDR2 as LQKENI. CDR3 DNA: TGTGCCAGCTCACCAACAGCCCAGGATACGCAGTATTTT. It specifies CASSPTAQDTQYF.

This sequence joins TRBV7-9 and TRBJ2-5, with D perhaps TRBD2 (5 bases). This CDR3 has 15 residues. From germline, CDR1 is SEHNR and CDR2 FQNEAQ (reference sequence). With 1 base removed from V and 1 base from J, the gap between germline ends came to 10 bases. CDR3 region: CASSLGVGIQETQYF. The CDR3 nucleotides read TGTGCCAGCAGCTTAGGCGTCGGGATCCAAGAGACCCAGTACTTC.

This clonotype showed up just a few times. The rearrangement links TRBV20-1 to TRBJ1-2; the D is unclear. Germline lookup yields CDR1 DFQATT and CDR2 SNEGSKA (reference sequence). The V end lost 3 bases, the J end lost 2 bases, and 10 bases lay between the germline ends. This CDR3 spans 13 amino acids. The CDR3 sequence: CSASQGGNYGYTF. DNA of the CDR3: TGCAGTGCTAGTCAAGGAGGAAACTATGGCTACACCTTC.

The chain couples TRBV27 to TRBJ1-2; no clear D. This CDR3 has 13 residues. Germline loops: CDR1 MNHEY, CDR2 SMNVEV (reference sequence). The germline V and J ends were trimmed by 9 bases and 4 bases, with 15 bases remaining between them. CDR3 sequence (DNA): TGTGCCAGTTTGTGGGTCGGGAGCTATGGCTACACCTTC. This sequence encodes CASLWVGSYGYTF.

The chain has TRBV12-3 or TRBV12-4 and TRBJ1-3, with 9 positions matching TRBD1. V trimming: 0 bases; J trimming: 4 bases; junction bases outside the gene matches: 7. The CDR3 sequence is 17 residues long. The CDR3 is CASSLATAGQGGNTIYF. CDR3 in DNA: TGTGCCAGCAGTTTAGCCACCGCCGGACAGGGGGGAAACACCATATATTTT.

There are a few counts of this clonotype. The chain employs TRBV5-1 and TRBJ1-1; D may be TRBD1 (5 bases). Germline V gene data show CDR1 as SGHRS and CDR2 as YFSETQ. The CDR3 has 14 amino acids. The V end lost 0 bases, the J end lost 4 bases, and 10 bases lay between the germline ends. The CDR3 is CASSLVGAGTEAFF. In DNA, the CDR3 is TGCGCCAGCAGCTTGGTAGGGGCTGGCACTGAAGCTTTCTTT.

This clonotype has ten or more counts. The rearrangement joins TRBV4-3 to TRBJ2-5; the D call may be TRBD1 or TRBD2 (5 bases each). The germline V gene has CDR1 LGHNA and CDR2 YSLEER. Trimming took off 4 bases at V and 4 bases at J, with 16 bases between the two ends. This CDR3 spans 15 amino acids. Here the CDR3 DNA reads TGCGCCAGCAGCCCAGGGCTAGCCGAGATAGAGACCCAGTACTTC. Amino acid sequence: CASSPGLAEIETQYF.

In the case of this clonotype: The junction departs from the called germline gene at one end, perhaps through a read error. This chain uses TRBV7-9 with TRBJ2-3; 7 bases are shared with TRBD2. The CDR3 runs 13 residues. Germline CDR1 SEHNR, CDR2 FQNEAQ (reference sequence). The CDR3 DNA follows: TGTGCCAGCAGCTTAGCGGGAGGGGATATGCAGTATTTT. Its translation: CASSLAGGDMQYF. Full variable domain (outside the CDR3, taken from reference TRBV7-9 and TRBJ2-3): DTGVSQNPRHKITKRGQNVTFRCDPISEHNRLYWYRQTLGQGPEFLTYFQNEAQLEKSRLLSDRFSAERPKGSFSTLEIQRTEQGDSAMYLCASSLAGGDMQYFGPGTRLTVL.

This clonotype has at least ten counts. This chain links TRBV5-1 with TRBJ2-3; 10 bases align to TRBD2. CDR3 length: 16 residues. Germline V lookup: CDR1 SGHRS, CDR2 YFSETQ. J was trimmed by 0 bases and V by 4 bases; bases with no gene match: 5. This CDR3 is CASSPGLAESTDTQYF. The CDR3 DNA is TGCGCCAGCAGCCCTGGACTAGCGGAGAGCACAGATACGCAGTATTTT.

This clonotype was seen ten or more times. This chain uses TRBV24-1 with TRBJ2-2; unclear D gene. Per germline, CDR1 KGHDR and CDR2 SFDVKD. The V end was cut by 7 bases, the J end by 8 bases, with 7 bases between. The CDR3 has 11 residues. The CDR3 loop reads CATSDSGELFF. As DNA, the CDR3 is TGTGCCACCAGCGACTCGGGGGAGCTGTTTTTT.

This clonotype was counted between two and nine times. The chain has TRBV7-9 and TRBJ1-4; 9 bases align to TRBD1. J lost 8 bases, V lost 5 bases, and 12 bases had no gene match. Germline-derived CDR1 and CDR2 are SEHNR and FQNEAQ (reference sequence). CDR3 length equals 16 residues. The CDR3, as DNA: TGTGCCAGCAGCCCGTCCGGGACAGGGTTACGGGAAAAACTGTTTTTT. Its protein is CASSPSGTGLREKLFF.

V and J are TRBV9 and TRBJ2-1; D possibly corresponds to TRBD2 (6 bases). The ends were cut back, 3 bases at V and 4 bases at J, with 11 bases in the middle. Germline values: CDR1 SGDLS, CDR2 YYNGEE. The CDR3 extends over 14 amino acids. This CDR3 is CASSEGDFYNEQFF. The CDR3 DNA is TGTGCCAGCAGCGAAGGGGACTTTTACAATGAGCAGTTCTTC.

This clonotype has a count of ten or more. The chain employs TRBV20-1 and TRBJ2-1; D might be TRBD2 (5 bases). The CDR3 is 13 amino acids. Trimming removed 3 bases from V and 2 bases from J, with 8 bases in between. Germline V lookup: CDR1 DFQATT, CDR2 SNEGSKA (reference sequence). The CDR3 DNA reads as TGCAGTGCTAGTACTAGTACCTACAATGAGCAGTTCTTC. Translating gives CSASTSTYNEQFF.

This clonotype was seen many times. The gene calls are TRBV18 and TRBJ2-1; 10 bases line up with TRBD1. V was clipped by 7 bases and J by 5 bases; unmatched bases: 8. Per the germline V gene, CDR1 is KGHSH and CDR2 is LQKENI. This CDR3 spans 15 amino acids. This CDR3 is CASLNTGTGDNEQFF. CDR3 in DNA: TGTGCCAGCTTGAATACCGGGACAGGGGACAATGAGCAGTTCTTC. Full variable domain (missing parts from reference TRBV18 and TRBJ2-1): NAGVMQNPRHLVRRRGQEARLRCSPMKGHSHVYWYRQLPEEGLKFMVYLQKENIIDESGMPKERFSAEFPKEGPSILRIQQVVRGDSAAYFCASLNTGTGDNEQFFGPGTRLTVL.

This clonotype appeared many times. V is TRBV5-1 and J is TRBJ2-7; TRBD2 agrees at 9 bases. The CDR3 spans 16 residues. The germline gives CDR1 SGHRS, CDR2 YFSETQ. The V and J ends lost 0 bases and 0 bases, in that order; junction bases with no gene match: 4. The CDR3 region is CASSLGLAGASYEQYF. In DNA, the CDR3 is TGCGCCAGCAGCTTGGGCTTAGCGGGGGCCTCCTACGAGCAGTACTTC.

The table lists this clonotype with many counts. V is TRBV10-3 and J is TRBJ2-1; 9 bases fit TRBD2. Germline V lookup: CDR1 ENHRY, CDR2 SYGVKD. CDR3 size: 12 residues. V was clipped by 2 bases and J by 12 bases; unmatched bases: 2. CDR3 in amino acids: CAISEAGGRQFF. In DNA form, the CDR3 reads TGTGCCATCAGTGAGGCGGGGGGGCGGCAGTTCTTC.

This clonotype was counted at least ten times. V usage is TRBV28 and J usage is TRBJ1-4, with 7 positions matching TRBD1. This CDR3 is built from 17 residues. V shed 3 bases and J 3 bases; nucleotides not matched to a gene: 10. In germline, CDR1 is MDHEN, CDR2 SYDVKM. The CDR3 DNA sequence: TGTGCCAGCAGTTTCGTTCTGACAGGGATGGCTAATGAAAAACTGTTTTTT. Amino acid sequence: CASSFVLTGMANEKLFF. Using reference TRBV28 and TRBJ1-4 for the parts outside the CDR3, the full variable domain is DVKVTQSSRYLVKRTGEKVFLECVQDMDHENMFWYRQDPGLGLRLIYFSYDVKMKEKGDIPEGYSVSREKKERFSLILESASTNQTSMYLCASSFVLTGMANEKLFFGSGTQLSVL.